This passage covers 20 T cell receptor beta chains from one sample sequenced in a study of shared clonotypes between healthy human individuals. Data came from immunoSEQ multiplex PCR; TCRdb stores just in-frame clones and leaves some out. The repertoire holds around 1.9 million clones, approximately 94% seen once, with about 1.5% in the top ten. The naive CD8 fraction comprised CD45RO-negative cells positively selected for CCR7 and excluded terminally differentiated effector memory CD45RA+ cells. The material sequenced was naive CD8+ T cells from PBMCs. Every receptor here comes from a man aged 18 to 30 in good health. Some clones in this sample may be carry-over from other donors' samples.

This rearrangement joins TRBV6-6 to TRBJ1-2, with 7 bases that match TRBD1. J gave up 4 bases and V 6 bases, and 5 bases lay outside the gene matches. Germline values: CDR1 MNHNY, CDR2 SVGAGI (reference sequence). The CDR3 spans 13 residues. CDR3 sequence reads: CASSTGDGYGYTF. CDR3 bases: TGTGCCAGCAGCACAGGGGATGGCTATGGCTACACCTTC.

The chain uses TRBV5-4 and TRBJ2-7; 8 bases align to TRBD1. The junction had 3 bases not matched to a gene; V was cut back by 7 bases and J by 6 bases. This CDR3 comprises 11 residues. Germline V gives CDR1 SGHNT, CDR2 YYREEE (reference sequence). The DNA for the CDR3 is TGTGCCAGCGCAGGGGGCGGCGAGCAGTACTTC. It encodes CASAGGGEQYF.

The rearrangement joins TRBV6-5 to TRBJ2-7; 7 bases agree with TRBD1. The J segment lost 3 bases and the V segment lost 5 bases, leaving 4 bases of the junction unmatched. The CDR3 length is 13 residues. Germline CDR1 reads MNHEY; CDR2 reads SVGAGI. The CDR3 nucleotides read TGTGCCAGCAGTACAGACAGGGACTACGAGCAGTACTTC. Translation gives CASSTDRDYEQYF.

Only one count was recorded for this clone. The chain is built from TRBV9 and TRBJ2-1; 8 bases map to TRBD2. This CDR3 has 17 residues. The germline V gene encodes CDR1 SGDLS and CDR2 YYNGEE. J gave up 7 bases and V 2 bases, and 14 bases lay outside the gene matches. CDR3 nucleotides: TGTGCCAGCAGCGTCGCAGTTTCAATGGCGGGGGGAAATGAGCAGTTCTTC. Translation gives CASSVAVSMAGGNEQFF.

The rearrangement uses TRBV30 and TRBJ2-1; D is unclear. Trimming shortened V by 5 bases and J by 7 bases, and 9 bases separated the two germline ends. This CDR3 region has 11 residues. Germline V gives CDR1 GTSNPN, CDR2 SVGIG (reference sequence). DNA for the CDR3: TGTGCCTGGGGGCAAGGGAATGAGCAGTTCTTC. Protein: CAWGQGNEQFF.

The chain recombines TRBV19 with TRBJ2-7, with 8 positions matching TRBD2. The V and J ends lost 1 base and 2 bases, in that order; junction bases with no gene match: 4. The germline gives CDR1 LNHDA, CDR2 SQIVND (reference sequence). This CDR3 comprises 15 residues. CDR3 protein: CASSIGPREAYEQYF. The CDR3 DNA follows: TGTGCCAGTAGTATAGGACCGCGGGAGGCCTACGAGCAGTACTTC.

This chain joins TRBV7-3 and TRBJ2-3, with TRBD1 matching 7 bases. Germline assignment: CDR1 SGHTA and CDR2 FQGTGA. Germline trimming cut 3 bases from V and 4 bases from J; bases unmatched to any gene: 7. The CDR3 consists of 15 residues. For the CDR3, the DNA is TGTGCCAGCAGCTTGGGGGACAGTCCAGCAGATACGCAGTATTTT. This gives the protein CASSLGDSPADTQYF.

This rearrangement joins TRBV27 to TRBJ2-2; D is undetermined. Germline-derived CDR1 and CDR2 are MNHEY and SMNVEV (reference sequence). V lost 4 bases, J lost 3 bases, and 6 bases lay in between. The CDR3 totals 13 residues. For the CDR3, the DNA is TGTGCCAGCAGTTGGCGTTACACCGGGGAGCTGTTTTTT. Its protein product is CASSWRYTGELFF.

The rearrangement joins TRBV5-1 to TRBJ1-1; D not certain. The CDR3 sequence is 15 residues long. Germline CDR1 and CDR2: SGHRS and YFSETQ. The ends were cut back, 2 bases at V and 5 bases at J, with 16 bases in the middle. The CDR3, as DNA: TGCGCCAGCAGCTTAGGTTTGCCCTCGGGGACTGAAGCTTTCTTT. Its protein product is CASSLGLPSGTEAFF.

The V and J genes are TRBV28 and TRBJ2-7; 11 bases line up with TRBD2. Germline values: CDR1 MDHEN, CDR2 SYDVKM. The CDR3 contains 15 residues. V shed 7 bases, J shed 5 bases, and the junction held 10 bases outside the gene matches. The CDR3 spells CASTEGLAGGHEQYF. The CDR3 bases are TGTGCCAGCACTGAGGGGCTAGCGGGAGGCCACGAGCAGTACTTC.

The J gene is TRBJ2-3, the V gene TRBV6-5; TRBD2 aligns across 7 bases. Germline CDR1 MNHEY, CDR2 SVGAGI. V lost 4 bases and J lost 6; bases outside the gene matches: 7. CDR3 length: 14 residues. As DNA, the CDR3 is TGTGCCAGCAGTTCGTTGCGGGAGTCGGATACGCAGTATTTT. This translates into CASSSLRESDTQYF.

The rearrangement joins TRBV29-1 to TRBJ2-1, with D perhaps given as TRBD1 or TRBD2 (5 bases each). CDR3 length: 16 amino acids. Germline-derived CDR1 and CDR2 are SQVTM and ANQGSEA. V gave up 6 bases and J gave up 6 bases, with 24 bases separating them. The CDR3 region has the DNA TGCAGCGTCGGGCCAAGACGGGACGTGTTGGGCAATGAGCAGTTCTTC. Protein sequence: CSVGPRRDVLGNEQFF.

The chain is built from TRBV29-1 and TRBJ2-3; no clear D gene. The V and J ends lost 5 bases and 2 bases respectively, with 11 bases between them. CDR3 length: 13 residues. Per germline, CDR1 SQVTM and CDR2 ANQGSEA. The CDR3 is CSVPPGNTDTQYF. CDR3 bases: TGCAGCGTTCCCCCAGGCAACACAGATACGCAGTATTTT.

The rearrangement joins TRBV27 to TRBJ2-7; TRBD2 might be the D (6 bases). CDR1 is MNHEY and CDR2 is SMNVEV in the germline V gene (reference sequence). This CDR3 region has 16 residues. The germline V and J ends were trimmed by 3 bases and 4 bases, with 19 bases remaining between them. The CDR3 nucleotides read TGTGCCAGCAGTTTTGGGGCCGGGAGTAAGGTGTACGAGCAGTACTTC. This gives the protein CASSFGAGSKVYEQYF.

The V and J genes are TRBV6-5 and TRBJ2-7, with 10 nucleotides matching TRBD2. Looked up from germline, CDR1 is MNHEY and CDR2 is SVGAGI. CDR3 size: 14 residues. V lost 6 bases, J lost 6 bases, and 8 bases stayed unmatched. For the CDR3, the DNA is TGTGCCAGCAGCCACAAGCGACTAGCGGGCGAGCAGTACTTC. Translation gives CASSHKRLAGEQYF.

The V gene is TRBV5-4, the J gene TRBJ1-1; D uncertain. V was shortened by 0 bases and J by 6 bases, with 9 bases between the two germline ends. This CDR3 comprises 13 residues. The germline gives CDR1 SGHNT, CDR2 YYREEE (reference sequence). CDR3 protein: CASSLGGVPEAFF. CDR3 DNA: TGTGCCAGCAGCTTGGGTGGGGTCCCTGAAGCTTTCTTT.

This clone was counted only a few times. The genes are TRBV28 and TRBJ1-1; TRBD1 matches at 10 bases. The CDR3 has 13 residues. Germline trimming cut 7 bases from V and 8 bases from J; bases unmatched to any gene: 7. Germline V gene data show CDR1 as MDHEN and CDR2 as SYDVKM. CDR3 loop: CASNRTGGEEAFF. The DNA for the CDR3 is TGTGCCAGCAACCGGACAGGGGGAGAGGAAGCTTTCTTT.

The V and J genes are TRBV4-1 and TRBJ2-5; 13 bases line up with TRBD2. The ends lost 1 base at V and 6 bases at J; junction bases unmatched: 23. The germline CDR1 and CDR2 sequences are MGHRA and YSYEKL. The CDR3 sequence is 22 residues long. CDR3 sequence reads: CASSQVVVAGVGLAGEVKTQYF. The CDR3 DNA is TGCGCCAGCAGCCAAGTAGTGGTAGCAGGGGTCGGACTAGCGGGAGAAGTGAAGACCCAGTACTTC.

The CDR3: CASSGAGTFSYEQYF. In DNA, the CDR3 is TGTGCCAGCAGTGGGGCAGGGACATTCTCCTACGAGCAGTACTTC. V and J are TRBV25-1 and TRBJ2-7, with D perhaps matching TRBD1 (6 bases). V dropped 4 bases and J dropped 0 bases, with 13 bases sitting between them. Germline CDR1 MGHDK, CDR2 SYGVNS. The CDR3 spans 15 residues.

J is TRBJ1-4 and V is TRBV7-9; D is uncertain. The V gene lost 3 bases and the J gene lost 0 bases, with 11 bases spanning the gap. This CDR3 spans 16 amino acids. Germline V gene lookup returns CDR1 SEHNR and CDR2 FQNEAQ (reference sequence). Here the CDR3 reads CASSFHPGATNEKLFF. The CDR3 DNA reads TGTGCCAGCAGCTTTCATCCAGGAGCAACTAATGAAAAACTGTTTTTT.